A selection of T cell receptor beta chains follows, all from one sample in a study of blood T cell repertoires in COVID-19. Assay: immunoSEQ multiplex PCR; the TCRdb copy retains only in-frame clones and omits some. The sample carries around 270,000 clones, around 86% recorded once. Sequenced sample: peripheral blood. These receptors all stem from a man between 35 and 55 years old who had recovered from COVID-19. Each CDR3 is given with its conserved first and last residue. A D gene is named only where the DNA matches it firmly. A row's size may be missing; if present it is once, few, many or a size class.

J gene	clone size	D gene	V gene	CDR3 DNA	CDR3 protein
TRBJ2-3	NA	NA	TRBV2	TGTGCCAGCAGTGGAGGGCTATCTCGCGATACGCAGTATTTT	CASSGGLSRDTQYF
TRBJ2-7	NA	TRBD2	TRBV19	TGTGCCAGTACCTCCCATAGCGGGAGAGGGGACGAGCAGTACTTC	CASTSHSGRGDEQYF
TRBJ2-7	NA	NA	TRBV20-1	TGCAGTGTCAAATCCTACGAGCAGTACTTC	CSVKSYEQYF
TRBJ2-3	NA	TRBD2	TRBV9	TGTGCCAGCAGCGTAGAGGGACTAGCGGGAGATACGCAGTATTTT	CASSVEGLAGDTQYF
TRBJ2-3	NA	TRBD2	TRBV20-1	TGCAGTGCTAGTGATGATAGCGGGGGGGCCTGGGGAGATACGCAGTATTTT	CSASDDSGGAWGDTQYF
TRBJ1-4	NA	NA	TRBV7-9	TGTGCCAGCAGCTTAGTGGGGCTGACGGCTAATGAAAAACTGTTTTTT	CASSLVGLTANEKLFF
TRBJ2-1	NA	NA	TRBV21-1	TGTGCCAGCAGCGACGGGCTAGCGGATGACAATGAGCAGTTCTTC	CASSDGLADDNEQFF
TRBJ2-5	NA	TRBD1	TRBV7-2	TGTGCCAGCAGCTTCCCCAGGGGGCAAGAGACCCAGTACTTC	CASSFPRGQETQYF
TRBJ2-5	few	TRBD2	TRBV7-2	TGTGCCAGCAGCTTAGGTCTTAGCGGGAGAGGGAGGGAGACCCAGTACTTC	CASSLGLSGRGRETQYF
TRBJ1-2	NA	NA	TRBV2	TGTGCCAGCAGTGTTACGGGGACTAACTATGGCTACACCTTC	CASSVTGTNYGYTF
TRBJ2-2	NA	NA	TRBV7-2	TGTGCCAGCAGCTTAGCGGCGCGGGCAGGGGATACCGGGGAGCTGTTTTTT	CASSLAARAGDTGELFF
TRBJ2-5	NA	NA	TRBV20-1	TGCAGTGCTAGAGGGAGAGAGACCCAGTACTTC	CSARGRETQYF
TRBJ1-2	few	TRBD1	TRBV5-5	TGTGCCAGCAGCCCAGGGGACAGCAGCTATGGCTACACCTTC	CASSPGDSSYGYTF
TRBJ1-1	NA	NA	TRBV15	TGTGCCACCCACGGGGAAAGTGAAGCTTTCTTT	CATHGESEAFF
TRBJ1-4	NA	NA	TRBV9	TGTGCCAGCAGCGGTGGCCAGTCAAAAAAACTGTTTTTT	CASSGGQSKKLFF
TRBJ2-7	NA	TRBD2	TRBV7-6	TGTGCCAGCAGCTTTTCCGCCCCCATGACTAGCGGGAGTTACGAGCAGTACTTC	CASSFSAPMTSGSYEQYF
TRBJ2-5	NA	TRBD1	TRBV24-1	TGTGCCACCAGTGATTCAGGACAGGGCCAAGAGACCCAGTACTTC	CATSDSGQGQETQYF
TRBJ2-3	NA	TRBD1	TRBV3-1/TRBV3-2	TGTGCCAGCAGCCTCGGGACAGGGTATGTGGATACGCAGTATTTT	CASSLGTGYVDTQYF
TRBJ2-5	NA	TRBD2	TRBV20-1	TGCAGTGCTAGTAGGGGACTAGAAGGCCCGGGGACCCAGTACTTC	CSASRGLEGPGTQYF
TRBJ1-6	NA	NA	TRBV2	TGTGCCAGCAGGATTACCGGGACAAGGGATTCACCCCTCCACTTT	CASRITGTRDSPLHF
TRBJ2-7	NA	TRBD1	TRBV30	TGTGCCTGGAGGGGGACAGGGCCCAACGAGCAGTACTTC	CAWRGTGPNEQYF
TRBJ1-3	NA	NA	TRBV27	TGTGCCAGCAGTTTTCGACAGGGAAACACCATATATTTT	CASSFRQGNTIYF
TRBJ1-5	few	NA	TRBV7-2	TGTGCCAGCAGCTTTACGGGGGATCAGCCCCAGCATTTT	CASSFTGDQPQHF
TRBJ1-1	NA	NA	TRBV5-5	TGTGCCAGCAGTCTGGGGGCCAGGAACACTGAAGCTTTCTTT	CASSLGARNTEAFF
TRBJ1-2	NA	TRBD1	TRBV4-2	TGTGCCAGCAGCCCTACCGAACCTACCCTCGACAGGGGAATCGGTGGCTACACCTTC	CASSPTEPTLDRGIGGYTF
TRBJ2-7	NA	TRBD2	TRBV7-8	TGTGCCAGCAGCCCAGGAAGCGGGATAGGCGAGCAGTACTTC	CASSPGSGIGEQYF
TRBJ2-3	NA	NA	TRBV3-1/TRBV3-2	TGTGCCAGCAGCCAAGATCCGGGGGATACGCAGTATTTT	CASSQDPGDTQYF
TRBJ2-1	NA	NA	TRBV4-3	TGCGCCAGCAGCCAAGGTTCTAGAAAGTACAATGAGCAGTTCTTC	CASSQGSRKYNEQFF
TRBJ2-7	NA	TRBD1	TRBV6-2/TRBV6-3	TGTGCCAGCAGTTACCGGATAATAGGAACAGGGGGCCACGAGCAGTACTTC	CASSYRIIGTGGHEQYF
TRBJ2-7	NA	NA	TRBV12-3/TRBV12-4	TGTGCCAGCAGCTTTAGCTACGAGCAGTACTTC	CASSFSYEQYF
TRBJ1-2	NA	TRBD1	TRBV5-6	TGTGCCAGCAGACCGCAGGGGGCAGACTATGGCTACACCTTC	CASRPQGADYGYTF
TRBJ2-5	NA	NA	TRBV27	TGTGCCAGCAGTTTACGGGTCAAAGAGACCCAGTACTTC	CASSLRVKETQYF
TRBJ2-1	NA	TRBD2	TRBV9	TGTGCCAGCAGCGTAGCGGGGGGGCGGGATGAGCAGTTCTTC	CASSVAGGRDEQFF
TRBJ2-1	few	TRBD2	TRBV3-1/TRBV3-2	TGTGCCAGCAGCGGAGGACTAGCGGGAAGCTCATTACCTTACAATGAGCAGTTCTTC	CASSGGLAGSSLPYNEQFF
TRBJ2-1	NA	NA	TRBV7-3	TGTGCCAGCAGCTTACAGGGTCGTAGCAATGAGCAGTTCTTC	CASSLQGRSNEQFF
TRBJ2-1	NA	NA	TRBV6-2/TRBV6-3	TGTGCCAGCAGTCAGCCATCGGAGCGGGCCTCCCAGAATGAGCAGTTCTTC	CASSQPSERASQNEQFF
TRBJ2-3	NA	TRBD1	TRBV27	TGTGCCAGCAGTTCTACCGGGACAGGGGAAAATGAAAACACAGATACGCAGTATTTT	CASSSTGTGENENTDTQYF
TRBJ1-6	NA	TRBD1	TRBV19	TGTGCCAGTAGTATGGGACAGGGGAATTCACCCCTCCACTTT	CASSMGQGNSPLHF
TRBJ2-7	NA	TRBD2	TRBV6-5	TGTGCCAGCAGTTACCGGGGGGATGGCTACGAGCAGTACTTC	CASSYRGDGYEQYF
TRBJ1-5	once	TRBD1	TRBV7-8	TGTGCCAGCAGCTTAGGAGGGGGCGGGAATCAGCCCCAGCATTTT	CASSLGGGGNQPQHF
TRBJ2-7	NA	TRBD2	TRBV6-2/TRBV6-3	TGTGCCAGCAGCCACTCGGGAGGTTACTCCTACGAGCAGTACTTC	CASSHSGGYSYEQYF
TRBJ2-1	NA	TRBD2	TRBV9	TGTGCCAGCAGCCCGCTAGCGGGAGCTCCCCGTGCTGAGCAGTTCTTC	CASSPLAGAPRAEQFF
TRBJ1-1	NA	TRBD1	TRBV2	TGTGCCAGCAGTGAACTCTTGCAGGGGGTCACTGAAGCTTTCTTT	CASSELLQGVTEAFF
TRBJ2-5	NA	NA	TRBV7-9	TGTGCCAGCAGCCGTGGAGGGGTAGAGACCCAGTACTTC	CASSRGGVETQYF
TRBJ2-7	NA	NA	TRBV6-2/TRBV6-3	TGTGCCAGCAGTACGGAAACCAGGGGAAGCCCCTACGAGCAGTACTTC	CASSTETRGSPYEQYF
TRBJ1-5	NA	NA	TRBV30	TGTGCCTGGAGTTCGGGAGGGGATCAGCCCCAGCATTTT	CAWSSGGDQPQHF
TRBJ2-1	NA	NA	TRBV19	TGTGCCAGTAGTCACCTACTAAGCTCCTACAATGAGCAGTTCTTC	CASSHLLSSYNEQFF
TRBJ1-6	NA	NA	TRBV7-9	TGTGCCAGCAGCTTCGGTTCACCCCTCCACTTT	CASSFGSPLHF
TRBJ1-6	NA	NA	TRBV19	TGTGCCAGTAGTCGGGTTCGGGAAGATAATTCACCCCTCCACTTT	CASSRVREDNSPLHF
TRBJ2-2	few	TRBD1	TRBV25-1	TGTGCCAGCAGACAGACCGGGACAGGGATCACCGGGGAGCTGTTTTTT	CASRQTGTGITGELFF
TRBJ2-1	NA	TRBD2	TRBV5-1	TGCGCCAGCAGGACTAGCGGGGGGTATATTTACAATGAGCAGTTCTTC	CASRTSGGYIYNEQFF
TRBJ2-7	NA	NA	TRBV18	TGTGCCAGCTCACCACTTGCTGGGAGATCGATCGAGCAGTACTTC	CASSPLAGRSIEQYF
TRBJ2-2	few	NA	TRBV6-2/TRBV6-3	TGTGCCAGCAGTTACTCGATTGGCGCGGCGGGGGCGTTTACCGGGGAGCTGTTTTTT	CASSYSIGAAGAFTGELFF
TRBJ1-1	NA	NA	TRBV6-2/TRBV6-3	TGTGCCAGCAGTTACTCGATACCTAGGGTGACGAGGGCGACTTTCTTT	CASSYSIPRVTRATFF
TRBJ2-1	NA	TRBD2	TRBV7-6	TGTGCCAGCAGCTCCGGGGGGGCCGGGTGGTACAATGAGCAGTTCTTC	CASSSGGAGWYNEQFF
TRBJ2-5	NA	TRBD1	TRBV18	TGTGCCAGCTCAGGCCTAGGACAGGGCCAAGAGACCCAGTACTTC	CASSGLGQGQETQYF
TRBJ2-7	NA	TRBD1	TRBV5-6	TGTGCCAGCAGCTTTCCCGGGACAGGGAGTTACGAGCAGTACTTC	CASSFPGTGSYEQYF
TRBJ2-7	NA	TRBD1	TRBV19	TGTGCCAGTAGTCCTTCCGGGACAGGCTACGAGCAGTACTTC	CASSPSGTGYEQYF
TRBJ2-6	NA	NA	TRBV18	TGTGCCAGCTCACCCCCGACAGGGGCCAACGTCCTGACTTTC	CASSPPTGANVLTF